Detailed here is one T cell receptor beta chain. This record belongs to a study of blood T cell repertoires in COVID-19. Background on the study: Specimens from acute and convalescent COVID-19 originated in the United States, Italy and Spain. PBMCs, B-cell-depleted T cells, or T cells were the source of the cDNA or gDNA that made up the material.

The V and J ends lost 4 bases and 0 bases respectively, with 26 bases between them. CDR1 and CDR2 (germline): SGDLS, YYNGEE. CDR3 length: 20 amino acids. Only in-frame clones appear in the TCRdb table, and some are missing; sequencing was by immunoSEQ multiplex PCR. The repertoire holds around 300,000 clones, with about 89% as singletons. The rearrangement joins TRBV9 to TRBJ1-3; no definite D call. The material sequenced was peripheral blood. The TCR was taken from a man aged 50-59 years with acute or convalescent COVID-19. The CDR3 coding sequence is TGTGCCAGCAGCTCCACCTTCGCGTCTGATCTGAGAAGCTCTGGAAACACCATATATTTT. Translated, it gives CASSSTFASDLRSSGNTIYF.